This T cell receptor (beta chain) was captured in a study of CD8+ T cells in alopecia areata. Turning to the study itself: The tofacitinib course ran for 6 to 18 months and was followed by 6 months off drug.

This CDR3 spans 14 amino acids. Germline CDR1 is MNHEY and CDR2 is SMNVEV (reference sequence). Trimming stripped 6 bases from V and 7 bases from J, with 13 bases between. A note on this clone: Its antigen is unknown.

The treatment here: oral pan-JAK inhibitor, 5-10 mg twice daily. Lesional scalp punch biopsies and peripheral blood came from alopecia areata patients. Reverse transcription of extracted RNA yielded cDNA, which provided the sequencing template. TCRdb's table, derived via immunoSEQ multiplex PCR, lists solely in-frame clones and lacks some. The sample lists 100,000 to 150,000 clones, roughly 60% occurring once. Study-wide results and limits: Tofacitinib produced a significant decrease in scalp clonality and in expanded CD8+ clones among the top 100. For lesional scalp, especially alopecia totalis/universalis, clonality was higher than in normal scalp.

The input for sequencing was CD8+ T cells sorted from blood, taken at week 4, from a patient treated with tofacitinib. The clonotype comes from a human donor with alopecia areata. The chain recombines TRBV27 with TRBJ1-6, with D possibly matching TRBD1 (5 bases). In DNA form, the CDR3 reads TGTGCCAGCAGCGTGATGGGACTGAATTCACCCCTCCACTTT. This gives the protein CASSVMGLNSPLHF.